The 17 T cell receptor beta chains below were found in one sample sequenced in a study of blood T cells in healthy people across ages. A second PCR, run for about 7 to 11 cycles, used a sample-barcoded 5' primer plus a J-beta primer mix. MiXCR, applied by TCRdb to the 5' RACE reads, yields one record per CDR3 protein. Among more than 1 million distinct CDR3 sequences listed, around 45% were seen once. Sequencing input: blood. The source is a woman in her sixties or seventies in good health.

The CDR3 spells CASSSSRLAGGHTDTQYF. CDR3 in DNA: TGTGCCAGCAGCTCCTCTAGACTAGCGGGAGGTCACACAGATACGCAGTATTTT. This chain joins TRBV7-3 and TRBJ2-3, with 13 bases aligning to TRBD2. CDR3 length: 18 residues. Germline values: CDR1 SGHTA, CDR2 FQGTGA. V was pared by 4 bases and J by 2 bases, with 9 bases of the junction left unmatched.

This clonotype was observed a few times. V gene TRBV7-9 combines with J gene TRBJ1-2; TRBD1 agrees at 8 bases. The CDR3 length is 15 residues. V lost 7 bases, J lost 3 bases, and 10 bases stayed unmatched. Germline assignment: CDR1 SEHNR and CDR2 FQNEAQ (reference sequence). CDR3 nucleotide sequence: TGTGCCAGCACCACAGCGACAGGGGAACACTATGGCTACACCTTC. As protein: CASTTATGEHYGYTF.

This clonotype was seen once. J is TRBJ2-1 and V is TRBV6-2 or TRBV6-3; 12 positions match TRBD2. Germline-derived CDR1 and CDR2 are MNHEY and SVGEGT. This CDR3 spans 17 amino acids. V was clipped by 4 bases and J by 10 bases; unmatched bases: 14. The CDR3 DNA is TGTGCCAGCAGTTCTCCGAGTCTAGCGGGAGGGCCAAACGAGCAGTTCTTC. Amino acid sequence: CASSSPSLAGGPNEQFF.

The chain employs TRBV27 and TRBJ2-7; 12 nucleotides line up with TRBD2. The CDR3 consists of 16 residues. V shed 0 bases, J shed 6 bases, and the junction held 6 bases outside the gene matches. Germline V lookup: CDR1 MNHEY, CDR2 SMNVEV (reference sequence). The CDR3 loop reads CASSLSTSGSPFEQYF. In nucleotides, the CDR3 is TGTGCCAGCAGTTTATCGACTAGCGGGAGCCCGTTCGAGCAGTACTTC.

The chain employs TRBV6-5 and TRBJ2-1; D gene uncertain. The CDR3 contains 12 residues. V lost 7 bases and J 5 bases, leaving 9 bases between the germline ends. Germline CDR1 and CDR2: MNHEY and SVGAGI. CDR3 region: CASNTGDNEQFF. In nucleotides, the CDR3 is TGTGCCAGCAACACGGGCGACAATGAGCAGTTCTTC.

V usage is TRBV10-3 and J usage is TRBJ2-1, with D tentatively TRBD2 (6 bases). Germline V CDR1 and CDR2: ENHRY, SYGVKD. This CDR3 comprises 14 residues. Between the trimmed V and J ends, which lost 6 bases and 3 bases, there was a span of 12 bases. DNA for the CDR3: TGTGCCATCAGCCTAGCGACCAACTACAATGAGCAGTTCTTC. As protein: CAISLATNYNEQFF.

V usage is TRBV9 and J usage is TRBJ2-7; 10 bases match TRBD2. The last part of the DNA fits TRBJ2-1 better; the J call may be wrong. Germline V gene sequence: CDR1 SGDLS, CDR2 YYNGEE. The CDR3 runs 15 residues. The CDR3 region has the DNA TGTGCCAGCAGCGTAGCCCTAGCGGGAGCGGATGAGCAGTTCTTC. Translated: CASSVALAGADEQFF.

This clonotype was seen just once. V and J are TRBV3-1 and TRBJ2-1, with TRBD1 identical over 8 bases. Looked up from germline, CDR1 is LGHDT and CDR2 is YNNKEL (reference sequence). The length of the CDR3 is 16 residues. Trimming removed 8 bases from V and 4 bases from J; junction bases left unmatched: 13. The CDR3 DNA reads TGTGCCAGCTCTGAGAAGGGACAGGTGAATTACAATGAGCAGTTCTTC. Protein product: CASSEKGQVNYNEQFF.

The gene calls are TRBV28 and TRBJ1-4; 7 nucleotides align to TRBD1. The CDR3 covers 14 residues. J gave up 6 bases and V 10 bases, and 11 bases lay outside the gene matches. Germline CDR1 MDHEN, CDR2 SYDVKM. CDR3 coding DNA: TGTGCCACCGCCCAGGGGGGAGGTGATGAAAAACTGTTTTTT. Translation: CATAQGGGDEKLFF.

This clonotype was counted between two and nine times. V and J are TRBV12-3 or TRBV12-4 and TRBJ1-2, with 9 bases matching TRBD1. V gave up 2 bases and J gave up 4 bases; unmatched junction bases: 5. The CDR3 contains 15 residues. The CDR3 here is CASSLRGTGPYGYTF. DNA of the CDR3: TGTGCCAGCAGTTTAAGAGGGACAGGGCCCTATGGCTACACCTTC.

This chain joins TRBV20-1 and TRBJ2-1; 7 bases match TRBD2. The V and J ends lost 3 bases and 4 bases, in that order; junction bases with no gene match: 9. Germline V CDR1 and CDR2: DFQATT, SNEGSKA (reference sequence). This CDR3 is built from 15 residues. CDR3 in DNA: TGCAGTGCTAGGGTGGGGGAGGGCCTTTACAATGAGCAGTTCTTC. Protein: CSARVGEGLYNEQFF.

This clonotype was seen more than once but under ten times. The chain uses TRBV5-1 and TRBJ2-4; 7 bases match TRBD2. The CDR3 spans 13 residues. CDR1 is SGHRS and CDR2 is YFSETQ in the germline V gene. With V trimmed by 2 bases and J by 13 bases, 9 bases remained unmatched. CDR3 nucleotide sequence: TGCGCCAGCAGCTTTCCGGGAGGCACAGAGCAGTACTTC. It encodes CASSFPGGTEQYF. The full variable domain, with the rest looked up from reference TRBV5-1 and TRBJ2-4, is KAGVTQTPRYLIKTRGQQVTLSCSPISGHRSVSWYQQTPGQGLQFLFEYFSETQRNKGNFPGRFSGRQFSNSRSEMNVSTLELGDSALYLCASSFPGGTEQYFGAGTRLSVL.

This clonotype was counted only a few times. The chain links TRBV11-2 to TRBJ2-1; D unclear. V lost 1 base, J lost 7 bases, and 11 bases lay in between. Germline CDR1 reads SGHAT; CDR2 reads FQNNGV. There are 14 residues in the CDR3. The CDR3 nucleotides are TGTGCCAGCAGCTTAGGCCCAGTCAGGAATGAGCAGTTCTTC. Amino acid sequence: CASSLGPVRNEQFF.

The chain uses TRBV3-1 and TRBJ2-5, with D tentatively TRBD1 (5 bases). The CDR3 runs 15 residues. V was trimmed by 0 bases and J by 3 bases, leaving 11 bases between them. Germline V gene data show CDR1 as LGHDT and CDR2 as YNNKEL (reference sequence). The CDR3 is CASSQEAGREETQYF. CDR3 in DNA: TGTGCCAGCAGCCAAGAGGCTGGCAGGGAAGAGACCCAGTACTTC.

V gene TRBV12-5 combines with J gene TRBJ2-7, with D possibly being TRBD1 (6 bases). The CDR3 has 13 amino acids. The V end lost 8 bases, the J end lost 0 bases, and 11 bases lay between the germline ends. Germline CDR1 and CDR2: LGHNT and FRNRAP. The CDR3 sequence is CASQRGNSYEQYF. The CDR3 DNA sequence: TGTGCTAGTCAGAGGGGGAACTCCTACGAGCAGTACTTC.

The chain recombines TRBV3-1 with TRBJ1-2, with 7 bases lining up with TRBD1. V gave up 3 bases and J gave up 3 bases; unmatched junction bases: 7. The CDR3 has 15 amino acids. Germline CDR1 and CDR2: LGHDT and YNNKEL (reference sequence). As DNA, the CDR3 is TGTGCCAGCAGCCATCTCACAGGGGACCACTATGGCTACACCTTC. It translates to CASSHLTGDHYGYTF.

The rearrangement links TRBV6-2 or TRBV6-3 to TRBJ2-3; D might be TRBD1 or TRBD2, each matching 5 bases. Germline V gene sequence: CDR1 MNHEY, CDR2 SVGEGT. With 5 bases removed from V and 7 bases from J, the gap between germline ends came to 22 bases. The CDR3 extends over 16 amino acids. The CDR3 region has the DNA TGTGCCAGCAGTCACCGGGACCCGAGGGAGTTGAATACGCAGTATTTT. Its translation is CASSHRDPRELNTQYF.